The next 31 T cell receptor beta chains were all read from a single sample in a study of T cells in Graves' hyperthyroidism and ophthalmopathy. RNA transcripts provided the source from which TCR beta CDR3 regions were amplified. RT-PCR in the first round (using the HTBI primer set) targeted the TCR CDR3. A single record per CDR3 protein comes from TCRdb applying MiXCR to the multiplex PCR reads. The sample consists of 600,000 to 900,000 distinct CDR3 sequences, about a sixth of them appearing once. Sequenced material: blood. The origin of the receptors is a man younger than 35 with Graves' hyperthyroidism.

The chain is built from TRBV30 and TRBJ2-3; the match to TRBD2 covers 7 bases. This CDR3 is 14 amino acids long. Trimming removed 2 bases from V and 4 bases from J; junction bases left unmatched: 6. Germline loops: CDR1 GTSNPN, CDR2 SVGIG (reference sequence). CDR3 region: CAWSWRERADTQYF. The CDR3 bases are TGTGCCTGGAGTTGGCGGGAGAGGGCAGATACGCAGTATTTT.

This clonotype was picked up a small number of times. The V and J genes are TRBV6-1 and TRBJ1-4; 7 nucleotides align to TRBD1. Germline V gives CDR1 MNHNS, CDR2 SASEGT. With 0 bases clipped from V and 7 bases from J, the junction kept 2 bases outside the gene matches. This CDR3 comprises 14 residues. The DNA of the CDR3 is TGTGCCAGCAGTGAAGCCGGGACAGTTGAAAAACTGTTTTTT. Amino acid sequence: CASSEAGTVEKLFF.

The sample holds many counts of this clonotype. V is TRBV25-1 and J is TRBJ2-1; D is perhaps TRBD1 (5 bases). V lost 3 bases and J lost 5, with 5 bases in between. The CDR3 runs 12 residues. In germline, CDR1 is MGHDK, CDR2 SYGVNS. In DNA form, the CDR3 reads TGTGCCAGCAGTGACAGGGACAATGAGCAGTTCTTC. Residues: CASSDRDNEQFF.

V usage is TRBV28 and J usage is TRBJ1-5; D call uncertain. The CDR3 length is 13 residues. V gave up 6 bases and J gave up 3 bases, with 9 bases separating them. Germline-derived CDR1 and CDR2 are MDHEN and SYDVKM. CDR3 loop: CASSRPPNQPQHF. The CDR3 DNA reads TGTGCCAGCAGCCGCCCCCCCAATCAGCCCCAGCATTTT.

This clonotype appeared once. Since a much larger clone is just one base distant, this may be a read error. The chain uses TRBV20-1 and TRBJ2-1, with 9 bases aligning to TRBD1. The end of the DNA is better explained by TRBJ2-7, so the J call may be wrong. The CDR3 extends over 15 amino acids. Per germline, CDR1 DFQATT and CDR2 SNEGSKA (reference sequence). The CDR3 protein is CRATSRDRAYNEQYF. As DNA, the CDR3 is TGCAGAGCCACCAGCCGGGACAGGGCCTACAATGAGCAGTACTTC.

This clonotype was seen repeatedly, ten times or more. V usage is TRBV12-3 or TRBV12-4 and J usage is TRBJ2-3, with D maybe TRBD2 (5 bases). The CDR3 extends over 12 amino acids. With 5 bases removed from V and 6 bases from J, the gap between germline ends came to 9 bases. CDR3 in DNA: TGTGCCAGCAGTGGGGAGTGGGATACGCAGTATTTT. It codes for CASSGEWDTQYF.

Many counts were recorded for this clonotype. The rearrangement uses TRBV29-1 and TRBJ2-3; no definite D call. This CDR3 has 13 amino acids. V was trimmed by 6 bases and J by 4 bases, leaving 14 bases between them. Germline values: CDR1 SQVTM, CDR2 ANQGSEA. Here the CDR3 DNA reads TGCAGCGTCGTAAGGGTTCGGGCAGATACGCAGTATTTT. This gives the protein CSVVRVRADTQYF.

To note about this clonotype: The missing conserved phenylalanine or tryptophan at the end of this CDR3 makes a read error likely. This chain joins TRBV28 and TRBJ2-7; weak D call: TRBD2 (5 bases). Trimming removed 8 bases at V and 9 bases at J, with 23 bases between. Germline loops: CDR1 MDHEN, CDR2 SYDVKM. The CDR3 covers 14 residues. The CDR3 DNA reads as TGTGCCAGCCTTACCCACCGCGGGCGCTTGGGGCAGTACCTC. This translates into CASLTHRGRLGQYL.

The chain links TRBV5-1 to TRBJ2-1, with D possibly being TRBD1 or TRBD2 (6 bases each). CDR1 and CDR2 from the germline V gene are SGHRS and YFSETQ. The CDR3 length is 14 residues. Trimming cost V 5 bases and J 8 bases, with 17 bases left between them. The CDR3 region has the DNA TGCGCCAGCAGTATTGAATCGAGGGGGGATGAGCAGTTCTTC. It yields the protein CASSIESRGDEQFF.

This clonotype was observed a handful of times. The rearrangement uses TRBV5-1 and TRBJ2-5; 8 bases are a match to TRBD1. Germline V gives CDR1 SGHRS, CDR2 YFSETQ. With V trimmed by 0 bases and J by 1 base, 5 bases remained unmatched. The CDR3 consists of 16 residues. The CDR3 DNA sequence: TGCGCCAGCAGCTTGGTGGACAGGGAGATCCAAGAGACCCAGTACTTC. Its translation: CASSLVDREIQETQYF.

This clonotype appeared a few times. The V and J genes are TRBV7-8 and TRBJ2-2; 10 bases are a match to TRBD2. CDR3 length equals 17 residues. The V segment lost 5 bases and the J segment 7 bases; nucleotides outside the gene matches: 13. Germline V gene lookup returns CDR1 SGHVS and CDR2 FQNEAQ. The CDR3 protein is CASSSPPSGRALGELFF. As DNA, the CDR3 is TGTGCCAGCAGCAGCCCCCCCAGCGGGAGGGCCCTCGGGGAGCTGTTTTTT.

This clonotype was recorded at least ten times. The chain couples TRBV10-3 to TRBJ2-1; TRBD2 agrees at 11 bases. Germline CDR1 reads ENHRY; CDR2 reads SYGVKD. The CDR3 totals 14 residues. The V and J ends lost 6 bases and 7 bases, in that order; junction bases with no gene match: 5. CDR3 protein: CAISPGLAENEQFF. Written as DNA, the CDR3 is TGTGCCATCAGCCCGGGACTAGCGGAGAATGAGCAGTTCTTC.

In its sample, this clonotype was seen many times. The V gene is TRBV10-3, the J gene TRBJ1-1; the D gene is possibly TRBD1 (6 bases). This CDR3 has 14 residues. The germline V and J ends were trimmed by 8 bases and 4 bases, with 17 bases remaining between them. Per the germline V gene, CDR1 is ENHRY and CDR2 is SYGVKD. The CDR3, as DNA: TGTGCCATCGGGGTCGGGGGGCGATTCACTGAAGCTTTCTTT. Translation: CAIGVGGRFTEAFF.

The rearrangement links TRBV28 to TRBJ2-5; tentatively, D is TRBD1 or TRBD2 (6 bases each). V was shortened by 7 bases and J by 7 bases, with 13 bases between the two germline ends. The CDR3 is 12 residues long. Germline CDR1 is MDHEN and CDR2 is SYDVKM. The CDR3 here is CASNSGGGTQYF. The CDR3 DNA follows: TGTGCCAGCAATTCAGGAGGGGGGACCCAGTACTTC.

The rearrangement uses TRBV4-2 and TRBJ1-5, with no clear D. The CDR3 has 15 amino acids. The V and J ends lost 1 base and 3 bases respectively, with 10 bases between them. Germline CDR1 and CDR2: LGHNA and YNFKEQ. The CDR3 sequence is CASSQGGQYNQPQHF. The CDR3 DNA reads TGTGCCAGCAGCCAAGGCGGCCAGTACAATCAGCCCCAGCATTTT.

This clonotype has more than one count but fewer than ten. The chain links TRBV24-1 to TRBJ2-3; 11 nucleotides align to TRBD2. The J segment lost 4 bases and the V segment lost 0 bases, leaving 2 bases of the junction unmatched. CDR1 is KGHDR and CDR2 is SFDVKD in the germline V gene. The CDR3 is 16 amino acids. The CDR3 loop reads CATSDLTSGSADTQYF. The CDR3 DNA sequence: TGTGCCACCAGTGATTTGACTAGCGGGAGCGCAGATACGCAGTATTTT.

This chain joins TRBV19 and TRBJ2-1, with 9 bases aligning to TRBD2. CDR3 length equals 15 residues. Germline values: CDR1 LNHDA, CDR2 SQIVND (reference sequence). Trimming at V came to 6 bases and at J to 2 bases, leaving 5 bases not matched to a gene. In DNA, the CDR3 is TGTGCCAGTAGGAATAGCGGGAGCCCCTACAATGAGCAGTTCTTC. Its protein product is CASRNSGSPYNEQFF.

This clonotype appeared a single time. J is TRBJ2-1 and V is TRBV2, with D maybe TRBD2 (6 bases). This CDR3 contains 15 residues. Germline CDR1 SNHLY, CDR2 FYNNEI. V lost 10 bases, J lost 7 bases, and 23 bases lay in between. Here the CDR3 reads CATAGLEGNINEQFF. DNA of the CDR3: TGTGCCACAGCCGGGTTGGAGGGTAATATAAATGAGCAGTTCTTC.

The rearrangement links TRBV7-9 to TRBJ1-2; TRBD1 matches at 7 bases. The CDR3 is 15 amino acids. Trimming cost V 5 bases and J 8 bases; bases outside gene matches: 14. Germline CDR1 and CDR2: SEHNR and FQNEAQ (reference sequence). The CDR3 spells CASSPWTGELEGYTF. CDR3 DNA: TGTGCCAGCAGCCCCTGGACAGGTGAATTGGAAGGCTACACCTTC.

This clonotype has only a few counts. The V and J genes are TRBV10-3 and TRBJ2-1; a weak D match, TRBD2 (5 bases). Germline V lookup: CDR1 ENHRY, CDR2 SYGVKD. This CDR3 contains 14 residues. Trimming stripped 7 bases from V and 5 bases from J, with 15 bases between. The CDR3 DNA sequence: TGTGCCATCAAAGCGACCGAGCGGAACAATGAGCAGTTCTTC. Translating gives CAIKATERNNEQFF.

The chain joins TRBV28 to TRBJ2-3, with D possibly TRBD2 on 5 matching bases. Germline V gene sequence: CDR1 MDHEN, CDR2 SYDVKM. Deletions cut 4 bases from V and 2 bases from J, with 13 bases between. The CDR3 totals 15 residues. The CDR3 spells CASSSTSGFTDTQYF. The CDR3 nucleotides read TGTGCCAGCAGTTCGACCTCGGGATTCACAGATACGCAGTATTTT.

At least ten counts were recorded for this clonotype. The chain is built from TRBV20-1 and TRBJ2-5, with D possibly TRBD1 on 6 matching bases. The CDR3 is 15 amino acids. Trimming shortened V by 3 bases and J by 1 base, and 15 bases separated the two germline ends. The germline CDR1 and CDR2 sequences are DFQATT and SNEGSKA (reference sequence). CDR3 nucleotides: TGCAGTGCTAGCCCCCCCAACAGGGTCCAAGAGACCCAGTACTTC. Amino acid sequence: CSASPPNRVQETQYF.

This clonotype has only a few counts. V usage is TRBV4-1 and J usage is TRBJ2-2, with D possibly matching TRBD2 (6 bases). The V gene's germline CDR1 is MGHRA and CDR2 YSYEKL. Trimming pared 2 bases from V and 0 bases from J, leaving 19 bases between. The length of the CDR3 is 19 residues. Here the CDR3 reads CASSQHFVSGRSNTGELFF. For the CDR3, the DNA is TGCGCCAGCAGCCAACACTTTGTGAGTGGGAGGTCGAACACCGGGGAGCTGTTTTTT.

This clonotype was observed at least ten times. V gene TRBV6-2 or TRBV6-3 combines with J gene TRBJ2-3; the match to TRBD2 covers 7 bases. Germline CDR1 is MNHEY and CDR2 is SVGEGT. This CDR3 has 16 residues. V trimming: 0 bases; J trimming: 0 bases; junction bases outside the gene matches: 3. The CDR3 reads CASSYSPAGSTDTQYF. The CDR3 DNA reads TGTGCCAGCAGTTACTCTCCAGCGGGAAGCACAGATACGCAGTATTTT.

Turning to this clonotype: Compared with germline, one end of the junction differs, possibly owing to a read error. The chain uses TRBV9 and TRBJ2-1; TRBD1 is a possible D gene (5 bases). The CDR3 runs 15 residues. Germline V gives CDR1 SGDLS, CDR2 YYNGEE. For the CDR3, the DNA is TGTGCCAGCAGCGTAGGACAGACCCTTCGAAATGAGCAGTCCTTC. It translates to CASSVGQTLRNEQSF.

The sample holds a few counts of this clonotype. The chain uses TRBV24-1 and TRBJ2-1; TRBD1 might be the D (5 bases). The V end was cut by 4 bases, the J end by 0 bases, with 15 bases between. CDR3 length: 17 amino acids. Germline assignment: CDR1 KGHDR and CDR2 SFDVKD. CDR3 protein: CATSDHQGLSSYNEQFF. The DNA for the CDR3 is TGTGCCACCAGTGACCATCAGGGCCTTAGCTCCTACAATGAGCAGTTCTTC.

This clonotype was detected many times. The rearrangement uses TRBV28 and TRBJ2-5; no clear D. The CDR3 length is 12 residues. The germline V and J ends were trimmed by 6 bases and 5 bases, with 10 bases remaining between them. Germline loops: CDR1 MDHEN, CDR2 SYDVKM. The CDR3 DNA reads TGTGCCAGCAGAACGGTGAGCGAGACCCAGTACTTC. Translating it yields CASRTVSETQYF.

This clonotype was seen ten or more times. In nucleotides, the CDR3 is TGTGCCAGCAAATATTTCTCGGGACAAGATTACAATGAGCAGTTCTTC. Encoded protein: CASKYFSGQDYNEQFF. This rearrangement joins TRBV27 to TRBJ2-1; possibly TRBD1 for D (6 bases). The V gene's germline CDR1 is MNHEY and CDR2 SMNVEV (reference sequence). CDR3 length: 16 amino acids. V was shortened by 7 bases and J by 4 bases, with 20 bases between the two germline ends.

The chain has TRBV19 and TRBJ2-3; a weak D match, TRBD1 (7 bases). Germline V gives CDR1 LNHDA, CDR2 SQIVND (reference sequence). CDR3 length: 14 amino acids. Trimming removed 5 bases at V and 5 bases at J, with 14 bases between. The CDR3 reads CASSHSQGGDTQYF. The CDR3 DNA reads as TGTGCCAGTAGTCATAGTCAGGGGGGAGATACGCAGTATTTT.

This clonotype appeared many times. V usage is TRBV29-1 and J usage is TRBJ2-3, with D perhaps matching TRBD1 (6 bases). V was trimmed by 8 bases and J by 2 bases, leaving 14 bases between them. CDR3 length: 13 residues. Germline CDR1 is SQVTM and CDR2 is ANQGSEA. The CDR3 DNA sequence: TGCAGCCTAAGACAGGAGCCCACAGATACGCAGTATTTT. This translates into CSLRQEPTDTQYF.

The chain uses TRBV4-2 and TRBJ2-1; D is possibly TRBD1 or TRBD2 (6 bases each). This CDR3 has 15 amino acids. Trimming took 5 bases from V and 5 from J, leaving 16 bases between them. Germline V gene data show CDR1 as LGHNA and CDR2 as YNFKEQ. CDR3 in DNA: TGTGCCAGCAGCGGAGGTGCAGGGGAGGACAATGAGCAGTTCTTC. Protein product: CASSGGAGEDNEQFF.